Below, one T cell receptor (beta chain) is given with its context. Sample-barcoded 5' priming and a J-beta primer mix drove a second PCR of roughly 7 to 11 cycles. Each CDR3 protein gets one entry after TCRdb re-called the 5' RACE reads with MiXCR. The sample includes fewer than 1,200,000 distinct CDR3 sequences, less than 25% seen only once; the top ten take about 0.69%. V trimming: 1 base; J trimming: 0 bases; junction bases outside the gene matches: 4. The CDR3 has 17 residues. The entry originates in a study of blood T cells in healthy people across ages. The same sample was also studied in work on T cells of mothers and their children.

This receptor was identified in a girl aged 2-10 years in good health. The sequencing input was blood. The chain carries TRBV12-3 or TRBV12-4 and TRBJ1-4; 8 bases agree with TRBD1. The CDR3 loop reads CASSLGQGFATNEKLFF. The CDR3 DNA is TGTGCCAGCAGTTTAGGACAGGGGTTTGCAACTAATGAAAAACTGTTTTTT.